One and the same sample provided the 3 T cell receptor beta chains below, sequenced in a study of blood T cell repertoires in COVID-19. Profiling relied on immunoSEQ multiplex PCR, and the TCRdb table lists in-frame clones only, not all of them. This table holds some 140,000 clones, around 83% found once. Sample: peripheral blood. The receptors originated from a woman aged 60-75 years with acute or convalescent COVID-19.

This sequence joins TRBV29-1 and TRBJ2-7; D is unresolved. The CDR3 is 11 amino acids. V was cut by 7 bases and J by 3 bases, with 10 bases left in between. CDR1 and CDR2 (germline): SQVTM, ANQGSEA. CDR3 nucleotide sequence: TGCAGCGGTACCCAGGACTACGAGCAGTACTTC. This codes for CSGTQDYEQYF.

The CDR3 nucleotides read TGTGCCAGCAGCCCCCGACAGGGAGTAGCTGAAGCTTTCTTT. Encoded protein: CASSPRQGVAEAFF. The chain combines TRBV7-3 with TRBJ1-1; 7 bases map to TRBD1. This CDR3 region has 14 residues. The V gene end was trimmed by 5 bases and the J gene end by 6 bases; junction bases not matched to a gene: 9. Germline-derived CDR1 and CDR2 are SGHTA and FQGTGA.

This clone appeared a few times. The rearrangement uses TRBV6-5 and TRBJ1-5; TRBD1 matches at 7 bases. From germline, CDR1 is MNHEY and CDR2 SVGAGI. The CDR3 is 15 amino acids. The ends lost 6 bases at V and 6 bases at J; junction bases unmatched: 11. The CDR3 DNA is TGTGCCAGCAGCAGTGAAGGGGGCAGAACTCAGCCCCAGCATTTT. Translating gives CASSSEGGRTQPQHF.